These 28 T cell receptor beta chains originate from one sample sequenced in a study of shared clonotypes between healthy human individuals. Measured with immunoSEQ multiplex PCR; TCRdb has only the in-frame clones, and not every one. The repertoire has about 2.4 million clones, roughly 92% of them found once; the top ten carry over 0.12%. The material sequenced was naive CD4+ T cells sorted from blood. Sample subset: CD45RA+ positively selected. The receptors stem from a man younger than 35 in good health.

The J gene is TRBJ2-3, the V gene TRBV9; 9 nucleotides align to TRBD2. J gave up 1 base and V 4 bases, and 7 bases lay outside the gene matches. CDR1 is SGDLS and CDR2 is YYNGEE in the germline V gene. CDR3 length: 16 residues. The CDR3 nucleotides read TGTGCCAGCAGCCCGGCGGGGGGGCGGCGCACAGATACGCAGTATTTT. Translated: CASSPAGGRRTDTQYF.

The chain joins TRBV10-3 to TRBJ2-3, with 8 bases fitting TRBD2. CDR1 and CDR2 from the germline V gene are ENHRY and SYGVKD. This CDR3 is built from 14 residues. V was pared by 11 bases and J by 2 bases, with 9 bases of the junction left unmatched. CDR3 sequence (DNA): TGTGCCTCTCGAGATAGCGGGACCACAGATACGCAGTATTTT. It codes for CASRDSGTTDTQYF.

This chain connects TRBV9 to TRBJ2-5; perhaps TRBD1 as D (6 bases). Per germline, CDR1 SGDLS and CDR2 YYNGEE. The V end was cut by 1 base, the J end by 1 base, with 14 bases between. The CDR3 totals 16 residues. CDR3 residues: CASSVSQGNLQETQYF. CDR3 nucleotides: TGTGCCAGCAGCGTATCCCAGGGGAATCTCCAAGAGACCCAGTACTTC.

As concerns this clone: The sample contains more than one DNA sequence encoding this CDR3. V and J are TRBV18 and TRBJ2-7, with D perhaps matching TRBD1 (5 bases). The ends were cut back, 3 bases at V and 0 bases at J, with 9 bases in the middle. This CDR3 has 14 amino acids. The V gene's germline CDR1 is KGHSH and CDR2 LQKENI. The CDR3 DNA is TGTGCCAGCTCACCGTCCCAGGGCTCCTACGAGCAGTACTTC. This sequence encodes CASSPSQGSYEQYF.

Comments on this clone: This specimen includes other DNA sequences encoding the same CDR3. The CDR3, as DNA: TGTGCCAGCAACCGCGGAAATGAGCAGTTCTTC. Its translation: CASNRGNEQFF. The chain joins TRBV6-5 to TRBJ2-1, with unresolved D. The CDR3 is 11 residues long. V lost 7 bases to trimming and J lost 7 bases, with 8 bases between them. Germline V gives CDR1 MNHEY, CDR2 SVGAGI.

This sequence joins TRBV5-1 and TRBJ2-3; 13 nucleotides match TRBD2. V trimming: 5 bases; J trimming: 2 bases; junction bases outside the gene matches: 2. The CDR3 extends over 15 amino acids. In germline, CDR1 is SGHRS, CDR2 YFSETQ. CDR3 DNA: TGCGCCAGCAGGGGACTAGCGGGGCCCACAGATACGCAGTATTTT. Protein product: CASRGLAGPTDTQYF.

The J gene is TRBJ1-2, the V gene TRBV5-8; D possibly corresponds to TRBD1 (5 bases). Trimming took off 0 bases at V and 4 bases at J, with 7 bases between the two ends. CDR3 length: 13 residues. Germline V lookup: CDR1 SGHTS, CDR2 YDEGEE. CDR3 sequence: CASSLGQLYGYTF. CDR3 sequence (DNA): TGTGCCAGCAGCTTGGGACAGCTCTATGGCTACACCTTC. The variable domain in full, completed from reference TRBV5-8 and TRBJ1-2, reads EAGVTQSPTHLIKTRGQQATLRCSPISGHTSVYWYQQALGLGLQFLLWYDEGEERNRGNFPPRFSGRQFPNYSSELNVNALELEDSALYLCASSLGQLYGYTFGSGTRLTVV.

The chain carries TRBV28 and TRBJ1-2, with 7 nucleotides matching TRBD1. This CDR3 comprises 16 residues. In germline, CDR1 is MDHEN, CDR2 SYDVKM. The V segment lost 5 bases and the J segment 0 bases; nucleotides outside the gene matches: 9. The CDR3 protein is CASSTRGRVPNYGYTF. CDR3 sequence (DNA): TGTGCCAGCAGTACTAGGGGGCGCGTCCCTAACTATGGCTACACCTTC.

The CDR3 sequence: CASKPGLTYNEQFF. CDR3 in DNA: TGTGCCAGCAAACCGGGACTAACGTACAATGAGCAGTTCTTC. The V gene is TRBV6-1, the J gene TRBJ2-1; TRBD2 matches at 7 bases. J was trimmed by 4 bases and V by 7 bases; bases with no gene match: 7. Germline V gene data show CDR1 as MNHNS and CDR2 as SASEGT. The CDR3 runs to 14 residues.

The DNA of the CDR3 is TGTGCCAGCAGCTTACGGGCAGGAAGCACAGATACGCAGTATTTT. It specifies CASSLRAGSTDTQYF. This rearrangement joins TRBV11-3 to TRBJ2-3; D call uncertain. CDR3 length equals 15 residues. Trimming left V 2 bases short and J 0 bases short, with 9 bases between. Per the germline V gene, CDR1 is SGHNT and CDR2 is YENEEA.

The genes are TRBV25-1 and TRBJ2-1; unclear D gene. Trimming took off 10 bases at V and 7 bases at J, with 23 bases between the two ends. The germline gives CDR1 MGHDK, CDR2 SYGVNS. The CDR3 runs to 15 residues. CDR3 in amino acids: CATPEAYPTGNEQFF. The CDR3 DNA reads as TGTGCCACCCCAGAGGCCTACCCTACCGGGAATGAGCAGTTCTTC.

The genes are TRBV6-5 and TRBJ2-1; the match to TRBD2 covers 13 bases. CDR1 is MNHEY and CDR2 is SVGAGI in the germline V gene. The CDR3 is 16 amino acids. V shed 2 bases and J 4 bases; nucleotides not matched to a gene: 2. The CDR3 DNA sequence: TGTGCCAGCAGTTACCGGACTAGCGGGGGTTACAATGAGCAGTTCTTC. It specifies CASSYRTSGGYNEQFF.

Comment on this clone: Distinct nucleotide sequences in the sample also encode this CDR3. The V and J genes are TRBV18 and TRBJ1-2, with D possibly matching TRBD1 (6 bases). Germline assignment: CDR1 KGHSH and CDR2 LQKENI. V was pared by 6 bases and J by 2 bases, with 10 bases between. CDR3 size: 13 residues. The CDR3 here is CASSPDRNYGYTF. DNA for the CDR3: TGTGCCAGCTCCCCTGACAGGAACTATGGCTACACCTTC.

The chain uses TRBV20-1 and TRBJ1-2; D remains ambiguous. This CDR3 spans 10 amino acids. The germline gives CDR1 DFQATT, CDR2 SNEGSKA (reference sequence). V lost 1 base and J lost 14, with 11 bases in between. Here the CDR3 DNA reads TGCAGTGCTAGAGTGGGGATCACAACCTTC. It yields the protein CSARVGITTF.

The count of this clone is one. This sample also contains other DNA sequences that code for the same CDR3. The rearrangement uses TRBV28 and TRBJ1-4; perhaps TRBD1 as D (6 bases). The CDR3 covers 13 residues. Germline lookup yields CDR1 MDHEN and CDR2 SYDVKM. The V end was cut by 6 bases, the J end by 4 bases, with 9 bases between. CDR3 bases: TGTGCCAGCAGCAGGGGACTTAATGAAAAACTGTTTTTT. This sequence encodes CASSRGLNEKLFF.

V is TRBV7-2 and J is TRBJ2-3, with 8 bases that match TRBD2. Germline trimming cut 6 bases from V and 1 base from J; bases unmatched to any gene: 6. This CDR3 contains 15 residues. The germline V gene encodes CDR1 SGHTA and CDR2 FQGNSA. CDR3 bases: TGTGCCAGCAGACGAGCGGGAGTCGGCACAGATACGCAGTATTTT. Its translation is CASRRAGVGTDTQYF.

This clone was observed once. The chain couples TRBV4-2 to TRBJ1-6, with TRBD1 matching 9 bases. This CDR3 contains 17 residues. Trimming cost V 2 bases and J 8 bases; bases outside gene matches: 10. Germline V gene data show CDR1 as LGHNA and CDR2 as YNFKEQ. In DNA, the CDR3 is TGTGCCAGCAGCCAAAGGCCGGGACAGGGTGGGGATTCACCCCTCCACTTT. Translating gives CASSQRPGQGGDSPLHF.

This chain joins TRBV6-1 and TRBJ2-7; no clear D gene. Germline CDR1 is MNHNS and CDR2 is SASEGT. V was cut by 8 bases and J by 1 base, with 12 bases left in between. The CDR3 totals 13 residues. The CDR3 region has the DNA TGTGCCAGCGTTTACACTATATCCTACGAGCAGTACTTC. Its protein product is CASVYTISYEQYF.

This chain joins TRBV19 and TRBJ1-3; 8 nucleotides line up with TRBD1. V gave up 1 base and J gave up 4 bases; unmatched junction bases: 3. Germline V lookup: CDR1 LNHDA, CDR2 SQIVND (reference sequence). The CDR3 loop spans 15 amino acids. DNA of the CDR3: TGTGCCAGTAGTATAGGACAGGGGTACGGAAACACCATATATTTT. This gives the protein CASSIGQGYGNTIYF.

The chain links TRBV18 to TRBJ2-7; TRBD2 matches 7 bases. This CDR3 comprises 15 residues. Losses at the gene ends were 0 bases for V and 3 bases for J; bases not matched to a gene: 5. Germline CDR1 and CDR2: KGHSH and LQKENI. CDR3 sequence: CASSPPAGKDYEQYF. The DNA of the CDR3 is TGTGCCAGCTCACCACCAGCGGGGAAAGACTACGAGCAGTACTTC.

This clone was recorded a few times. The V call is TRBV7-2, the J call TRBJ1-6; D ambiguous. V was cut by 5 bases and J by 10 bases, with 12 bases left in between. In germline, CDR1 is SGHTA, CDR2 FQGNSA. The CDR3 is 13 amino acids. The CDR3 protein is CASSGQLGSPLHF. The CDR3 DNA reads as TGTGCCAGCAGCGGGCAGCTGGGGTCACCCCTCCACTTT. Drawing the rest from reference TRBV7-2 and TRBJ1-6, the complete variable domain is GAGVSQSPSNKVTEKGKDVELRCDPISGHTALYWYRQSLGQGLEFLIYFQGNSAPDKSGLPSDRFSAERTGGSVSTLTIQRTQQEDSAVYLCASSGQLGSPLHFGNGTRLTVT.

DNA for the CDR3: TGTGCCTGGAACCCTGGACAGGGGTCCTACGAGCAGTACTTC. It codes for CAWNPGQGSYEQYF. The chain has TRBV30 and TRBJ2-5, with 9 bases matching TRBD1. The tail of the sequence fits TRBJ2-7 better, so the J call may be wrong. The length of the CDR3 is 14 residues. Germline-derived CDR1 and CDR2 are GTSNPN and SVGIG (reference sequence).

The V and J genes are TRBV6-5 and TRBJ1-2; tentative D call: TRBD1 (6 bases). V lost 6 bases to trimming and J lost 3 bases, with 11 bases between them. From germline, CDR1 is MNHEY and CDR2 SVGAGI. The CDR3 extends over 13 amino acids. This chain's CDR3 is CASRPGQDYGYTF. The CDR3 bases are TGTGCCAGCAGACCGGGACAAGACTATGGCTACACCTTC.

The chain carries TRBV10-2 and TRBJ1-1; D possibly corresponds to TRBD1 (5 bases). The CDR3 spans 13 residues. Trimming took off 7 bases at V and 2 bases at J, with 11 bases between the two ends. The germline CDR1 and CDR2 sequences are WSHSY and SAAADI. In DNA form, the CDR3 reads TGCGCCAGCACCCCTGGGACTAACACTGAAGCTTTCTTT. Protein sequence: CASTPGTNTEAFF.

This clone was observed once. The V and J genes are TRBV7-9 and TRBJ2-2; 10 nucleotides align to TRBD1. Germline V lookup: CDR1 SEHNR, CDR2 FQNEAQ (reference sequence). This CDR3 is 16 amino acids long. Trimming removed 2 bases from V and 6 bases from J; junction bases left unmatched: 6. The CDR3 loop is CASSLLSGQGAGELFF. The CDR3 nucleotides read TGTGCCAGCAGCTTACTTTCAGGACAGGGGGCCGGGGAGCTGTTTTTT.

The CDR3 here is CSVEEGLPTDTQYF. The DNA for the CDR3 is TGCAGCGTTGAAGAGGGACTACCGACAGATACGCAGTATTTT. The V and J genes are TRBV29-1 and TRBJ2-3, with TRBD2 matching 7 bases. J lost 3 bases, V lost 0 bases, and 3 bases had no gene match. Germline values: CDR1 SQVTM, CDR2 ANQGSEA. CDR3 length: 14 amino acids.

This chain connects TRBV10-3 to TRBJ2-1, with D perhaps TRBD2 (6 bases). The germline V gene encodes CDR1 ENHRY and CDR2 SYGVKD. The CDR3 totals 12 residues. V shed 7 bases and J shed 8 bases, with 12 bases lying between them. CDR3 in amino acids: CAITAWGDEQFF. The CDR3 DNA is TGTGCCATCACCGCATGGGGGGATGAGCAGTTCTTC.

V gene TRBV28 combines with J gene TRBJ1-5; D gene ambiguous. CDR1 is MDHEN, CDR2 SYDVKM, per germline. V shed 7 bases and J shed 0 bases, with 22 bases lying between them. The CDR3 covers 18 residues. The CDR3 nucleotides are TGTGCCAGCACGTCCCGGGGAATTCTAGCCTATAGCAATCAGCCCCAGCATTTT. Its protein is CASTSRGILAYSNQPQHF.